Shown below are 11 T cell receptor beta chains from a single sample sequenced in a study of T cell changes during pregnancy in multiple sclerosis. Only in-frame clones appear in the TCRdb table, and some are missing; sequencing was by immunoSEQ multiplex PCR. The sample has 60,000 to 75,000 clones, 92% seen once. Sequencing used peripheral blood, obtained in the second trimester of pregnancy. The receptor set was obtained from a female donor in good health, enrolled as a control in a pregnancy study.

The chain recombines TRBV19 with TRBJ1-2, with D perhaps TRBD1 (6 bases). Germline-derived CDR1 and CDR2 are LNHDA and SQIVND (reference sequence). V was shortened by 5 bases and J by 6 bases, with 19 bases between the two germline ends. CDR3 length equals 15 residues. This chain's CDR3 is CASSVNRDNYHGYTF. The CDR3 bases are TGTGCCAGTAGTGTTAACCGGGACAATTATCATGGCTACACCTTC.

The chain uses TRBV27 and TRBJ2-7; possibly TRBD1 for D (6 bases). Germline-derived CDR1 and CDR2 are MNHEY and SMNVEV (reference sequence). Trimming shortened V by 5 bases and J by 1 base, and 9 bases separated the two germline ends. The CDR3 extends over 13 amino acids. CDR3 bases: TGTGCCAGCAGTAACAGGGCGTCCTACGAGCAGTACTTC. Its translation: CASSNRASYEQYF.

The chain recombines TRBV28 with TRBJ2-2; D is possibly TRBD1 (6 bases). The germline gives CDR1 MDHEN, CDR2 SYDVKM. The CDR3 has 15 residues. V lost 4 bases and J 2 bases, leaving 11 bases between the germline ends. The CDR3 reads CASSSPGQNTGELFF. CDR3 sequence (DNA): TGTGCCAGCAGTTCTCCGGGACAAAACACCGGGGAGCTGTTTTTT.

CDR3 amino acids: CASSLAYTAGGPEQYF. Written as DNA, the CDR3 is TGTGCCAGCAGCTTAGCGTATACAGCGGGAGGGCCCGAGCAGTACTTC. The chain links TRBV11-2 to TRBJ2-7, with 10 bases fitting TRBD2. Looked up from germline, CDR1 is SGHAT and CDR2 is FQNNGV. V trimming: 1 base; J trimming: 6 bases; junction bases outside the gene matches: 9. The CDR3 is 16 amino acids.

The chain links TRBV7-2 to TRBJ2-7; 7 nucleotides line up with TRBD1. There are 16 residues in the CDR3. Germline-derived CDR1 and CDR2 are SGHTA and FQGNSA. V lost 5 bases to trimming and J lost 0 bases; unmatched junction nucleotides: 10. The CDR3 region has the DNA TGTGCCAGCAGCCTGAGTGCCGGGACAGTCTCCTACGAGCAGTACTTC. Translation: CASSLSAGTVSYEQYF.

This rearrangement joins TRBV4-1 to TRBJ2-5; TRBD1 aligns across 9 bases. The ends lost 4 bases at V and 5 bases at J; junction bases unmatched: 2. The V gene's germline CDR1 is MGHRA and CDR2 YSYEKL. The CDR3 sequence is 13 residues long. Here the CDR3 reads CASSRGQGETQYF. Written as DNA, the CDR3 is TGCGCCAGCAGCCGAGGACAGGGGGAGACCCAGTACTTC.

The table lists this clone with a few counts. The chain joins TRBV30 to TRBJ1-1; D is unresolved. Germline V gives CDR1 GTSNPN, CDR2 SVGIG (reference sequence). The CDR3 is 15 residues long. Trimming removed 2 bases from V and 0 bases from J, with 13 bases in between. CDR3 sequence: CAWSRSRRMNTEAFF. Written as DNA, the CDR3 is TGTGCCTGGAGTCGGTCCCGGCGGATGAACACTGAAGCTTTCTTT.

The chain is built from TRBV2 and TRBJ2-7; D unclear. V was cut by 7 bases and J by 1 base, with 11 bases left in between. Germline CDR1 SNHLY, CDR2 FYNNEI. There are 13 residues in the CDR3. The CDR3 loop is CASILTPSYEQYF. CDR3 DNA sequence: TGTGCCAGCATCCTTACTCCATCCTACGAGCAGTACTTC.

V is TRBV18 and J is TRBJ1-4; TRBD1 agrees at 7 bases. The trim removed 3 bases at V and 5 bases at J, leaving 6 bases unmatched. CDR3 length: 15 residues. The germline gives CDR1 KGHSH, CDR2 LQKENI. The CDR3 nucleotides read TGTGCCAGCTCACCCCCGGGACAGAGCAATGAAAAACTGTTTTTT. Encoded protein: CASSPPGQSNEKLFF.

The chain employs TRBV28 and TRBJ1-3; the match to TRBD1 covers 7 bases. CDR1 is MDHEN, CDR2 SYDVKM, per germline. The CDR3 has 14 amino acids. Losses at the gene ends were 7 bases for V and 1 base for J; bases not matched to a gene: 4. CDR3 DNA: TGTGCCAGCACGCTGACAGGGTCTGGAAACACCATATATTTT. Its translation is CASTLTGSGNTIYF. Supplemented by reference TRBV28 and TRBJ1-3, the full variable domain reads DVKVTQSSRYLVKRTGEKVFLECVQDMDHENMFWYRQDPGLGLRLIYFSYDVKMKEKGDIPEGYSVSREKKERFSLILESASTNQTSMYLCASTLTGSGNTIYFGEGSWLTVV.

This clone was found once. The V call is TRBV13, the J call TRBJ2-2, with 9 bases that match TRBD2. This CDR3 is built from 17 residues. J gave up 4 bases and V 5 bases, and 11 bases lay outside the gene matches. Germline CDR1 reads PRHDT; CDR2 reads FYEKMQ (reference sequence). CDR3 region: CASSPPLSGSTTGELFF. For the CDR3, the DNA is TGTGCCAGCAGCCCCCCACTTAGCGGGAGTACCACCGGGGAGCTGTTTTTT. Together with reference TRBV13 and TRBJ2-2, the CDR3 gives the full variable domain: AAGVIQSPRHLIKEKRETATLKCYPIPRHDTVYWYQQGPGQDPQFLISFYEKMQSDKGSIPDRFSAQQFSDYHSELNMSSLELGDSALYFCASSPPLSGSTTGELFFGEGSRLTVL.